Given below is one T cell receptor (beta chain) in context. The CDR3 covers 16 residues. V was clipped by 6 bases and J by 0 bases, with 17 bases between them. This sample is drawn from a study of blood T cell repertoires in COVID-19. Across the whole study: Italy, Spain and the United States were the sources of the convalescent and acute COVID-19 samples. The analysed material was cDNA or gDNA that came from T cells, B-cell-depleted T cells, or PBMCs.

Per the study methods: Researchers report that nucleated cell counts were estimated from reference gene primer amplification. Method: immunoSEQ multiplex PCR; TCRdb's copy keeps in-frame clones and lacks some. V and J calls and clone size follow that table, whereas D and trimming were derived from the DNA. The sample lists about 38,000 clones, around 95% occurring once. The chain has TRBV23-1 and TRBJ1-1; D is possibly TRBD1 (6 bases). TRBV23-1 qualifies as an ORF whose function is uncertain. Material: peripheral blood. The clonotype was recovered from a human donor with active COVID-19. The donor label of this sample is uncertain. The DNA of the CDR3 is TGCGCCAGCAGCCCAATACAGGGTACAATGAACACTGAAGCTTTCTTT. It translates to CASSPIQGTMNTEAFF.